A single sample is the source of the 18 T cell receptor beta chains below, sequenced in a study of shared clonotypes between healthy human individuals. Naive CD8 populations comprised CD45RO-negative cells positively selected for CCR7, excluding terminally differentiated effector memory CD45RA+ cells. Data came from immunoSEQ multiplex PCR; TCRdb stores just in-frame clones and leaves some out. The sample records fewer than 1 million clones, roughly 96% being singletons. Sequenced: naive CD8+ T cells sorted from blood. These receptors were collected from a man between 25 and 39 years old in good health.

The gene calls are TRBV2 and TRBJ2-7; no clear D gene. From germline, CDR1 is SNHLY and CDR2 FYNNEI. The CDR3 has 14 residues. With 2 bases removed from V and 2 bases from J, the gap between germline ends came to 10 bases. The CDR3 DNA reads TGTGCCAGCAGTGAAAAGGGATTTGCCTACGAGCAGTACTTC. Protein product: CASSEKGFAYEQYF.

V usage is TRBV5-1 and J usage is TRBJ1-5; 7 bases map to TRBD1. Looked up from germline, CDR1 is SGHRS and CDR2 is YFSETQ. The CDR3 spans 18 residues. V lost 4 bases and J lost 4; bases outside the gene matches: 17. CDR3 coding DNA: TGCGCCAGCAGCCGGAGAAGTGGGAGGGACAGAATTAATCAGCCCCAGCATTTT. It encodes CASSRRSGRDRINQPQHF.

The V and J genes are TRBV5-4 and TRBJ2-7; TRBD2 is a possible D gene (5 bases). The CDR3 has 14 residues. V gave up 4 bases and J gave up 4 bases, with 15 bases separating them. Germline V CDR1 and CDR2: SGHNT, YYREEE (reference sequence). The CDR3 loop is CASSPDLGDYEQYF. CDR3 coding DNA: TGTGCCAGCAGCCCGGACTTGGGTGATTACGAGCAGTACTTC.

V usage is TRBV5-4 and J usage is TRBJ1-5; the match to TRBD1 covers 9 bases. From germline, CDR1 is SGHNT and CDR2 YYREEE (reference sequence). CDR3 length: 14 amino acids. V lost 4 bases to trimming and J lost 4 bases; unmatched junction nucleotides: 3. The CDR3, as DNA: TGTGCCAGCAGCGCCGACAGGGGGAATCAGCCCCAGCATTTT. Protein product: CASSADRGNQPQHF.

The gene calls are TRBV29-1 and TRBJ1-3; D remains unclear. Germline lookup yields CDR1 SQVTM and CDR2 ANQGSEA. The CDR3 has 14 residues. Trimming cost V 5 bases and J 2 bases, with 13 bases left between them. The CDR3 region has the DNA TGCAGCGTTACGCTTTTTGGGGCTGGAAACACCATATATTTT. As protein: CSVTLFGAGNTIYF.

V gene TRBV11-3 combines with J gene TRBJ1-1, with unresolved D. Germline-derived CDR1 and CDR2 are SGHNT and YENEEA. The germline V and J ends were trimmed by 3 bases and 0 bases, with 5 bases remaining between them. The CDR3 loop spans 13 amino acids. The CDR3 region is CASSLEVNTEAFF. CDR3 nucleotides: TGTGCCAGCAGCTTGGAGGTGAACACTGAAGCTTTCTTT.

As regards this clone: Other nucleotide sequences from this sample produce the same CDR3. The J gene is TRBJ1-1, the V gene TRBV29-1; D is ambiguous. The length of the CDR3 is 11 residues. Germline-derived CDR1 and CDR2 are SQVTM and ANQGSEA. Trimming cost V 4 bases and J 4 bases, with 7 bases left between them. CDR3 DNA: TGCAGCGTTGGAGGAGGCACTGAAGCTTTCTTT. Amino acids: CSVGGGTEAFF.

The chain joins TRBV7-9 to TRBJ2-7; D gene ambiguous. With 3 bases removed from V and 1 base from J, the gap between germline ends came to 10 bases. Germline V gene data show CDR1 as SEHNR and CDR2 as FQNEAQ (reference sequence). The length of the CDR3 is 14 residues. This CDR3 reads CASSFLGTSYEQYF. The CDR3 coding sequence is TGTGCCAGCAGCTTTTTGGGAACATCCTACGAGCAGTACTTC.

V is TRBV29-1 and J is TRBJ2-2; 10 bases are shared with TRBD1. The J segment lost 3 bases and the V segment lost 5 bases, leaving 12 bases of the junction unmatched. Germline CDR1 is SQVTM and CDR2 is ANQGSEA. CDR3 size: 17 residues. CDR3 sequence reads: CSVYFAGTGDDTGELFF. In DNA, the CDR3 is TGCAGCGTTTACTTCGCCGGGACAGGGGACGACACCGGGGAGCTGTTTTTT.

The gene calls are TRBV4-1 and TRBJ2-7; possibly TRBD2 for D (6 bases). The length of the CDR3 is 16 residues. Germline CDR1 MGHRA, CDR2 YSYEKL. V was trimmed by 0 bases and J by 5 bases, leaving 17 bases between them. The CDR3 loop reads CASSQDGGGELNEQYF. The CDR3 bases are TGCGCCAGCAGCCAAGACGGAGGCGGGGAACTTAACGAGCAGTACTTC.

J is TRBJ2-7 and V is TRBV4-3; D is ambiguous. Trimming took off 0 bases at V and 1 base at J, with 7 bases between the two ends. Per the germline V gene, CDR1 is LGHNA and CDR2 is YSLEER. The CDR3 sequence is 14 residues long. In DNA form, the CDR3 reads TGCGCCAGCAGCCAAGATGAGACATCCTACGAGCAGTACTTC. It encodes CASSQDETSYEQYF.

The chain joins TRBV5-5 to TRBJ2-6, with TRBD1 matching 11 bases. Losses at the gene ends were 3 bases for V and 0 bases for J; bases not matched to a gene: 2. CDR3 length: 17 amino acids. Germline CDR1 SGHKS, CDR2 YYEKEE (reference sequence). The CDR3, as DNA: TGTGCCAGCAGCTCCGGGACAGGGGGCTCTGGGGCCAACGTCCTGACTTTC. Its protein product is CASSSGTGGSGANVLTF.

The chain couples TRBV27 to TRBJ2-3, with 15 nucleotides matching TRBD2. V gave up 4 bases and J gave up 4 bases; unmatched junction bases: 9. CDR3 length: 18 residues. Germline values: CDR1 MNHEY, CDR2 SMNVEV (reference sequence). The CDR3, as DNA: TGTGCCAGCAGTTCGAGAAGGACTAGCGGGAGGGACCCAGATACGCAGTATTTT. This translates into CASSSRRTSGRDPDTQYF.

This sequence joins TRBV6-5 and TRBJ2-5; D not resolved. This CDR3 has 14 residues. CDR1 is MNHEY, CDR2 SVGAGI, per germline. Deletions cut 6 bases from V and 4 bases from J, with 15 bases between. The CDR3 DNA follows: TGTGCCAGCAGACCCCCCGGGTGGGCAGAGACCCAGTACTTC. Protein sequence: CASRPPGWAETQYF.

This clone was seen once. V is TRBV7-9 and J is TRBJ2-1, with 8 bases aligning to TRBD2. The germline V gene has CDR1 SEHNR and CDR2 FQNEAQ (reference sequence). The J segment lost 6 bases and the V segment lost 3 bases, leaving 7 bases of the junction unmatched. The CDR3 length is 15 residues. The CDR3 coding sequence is TGTGCCAGCAGCTTCTCTAGCGGGTGGGGCAATGAGCAGTTCTTC. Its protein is CASSFSSGWGNEQFF.

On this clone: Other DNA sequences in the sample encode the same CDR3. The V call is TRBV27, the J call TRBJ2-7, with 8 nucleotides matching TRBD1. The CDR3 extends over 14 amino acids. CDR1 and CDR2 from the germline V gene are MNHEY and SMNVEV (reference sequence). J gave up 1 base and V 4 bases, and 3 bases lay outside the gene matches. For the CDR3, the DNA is TGTGCCAGCAGTTCATGGACAGGGTCCTACGAGCAGTACTTC. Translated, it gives CASSSWTGSYEQYF.

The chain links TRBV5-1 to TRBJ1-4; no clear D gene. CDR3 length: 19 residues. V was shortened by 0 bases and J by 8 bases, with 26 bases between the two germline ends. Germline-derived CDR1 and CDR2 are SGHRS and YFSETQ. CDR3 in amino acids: CASSLERQTPPSLAEKLFF. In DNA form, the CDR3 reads TGCGCCAGCAGCTTGGAAAGACAAACCCCCCCGAGCCTTGCGGAAAAACTGTTTTTT. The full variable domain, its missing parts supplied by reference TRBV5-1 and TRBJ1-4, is KAGVTQTPRYLIKTRGQQVTLSCSPISGHRSVSWYQQTPGQGLQFLFEYFSETQRNKGNFPGRFSGRQFSNSRSEMNVSTLELGDSALYLCASSLERQTPPSLAEKLFFGSGTQLSVL.

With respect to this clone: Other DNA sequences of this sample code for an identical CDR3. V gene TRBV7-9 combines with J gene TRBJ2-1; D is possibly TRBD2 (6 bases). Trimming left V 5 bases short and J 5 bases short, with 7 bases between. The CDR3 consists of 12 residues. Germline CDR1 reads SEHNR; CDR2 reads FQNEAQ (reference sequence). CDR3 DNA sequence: TGTGCCAGCAGCCGACTAGACAATGAGCAGTTCTTC. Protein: CASSRLDNEQFF.